These 11 T cell receptor beta chains came from one sample sequenced in a study of T cell responses to AZD1222 COVID-19 vaccine (dated by TCRdb to the early 2020s). The receptor library was made with the immunoSEQ multiplex PCR assay. TCRdb holds this immuneACCESS table with in-frame rearrangements only. Some clones are missing; in checked studies, unresolved V genes explain under half, and the rest has no known cause. The sample table shows about 100,000 clones, and around 90% are seen once. The leading ten clones occupy around 1.7% of the sample. Explained via the paper, the time point label denotes: baseline before first vaccination. The input for sequencing was peripheral blood, taken on day 0 of AZD1222 vaccination. Receptors were obtained from an adult in good health.

The CDR3 DNA sequence: TGCGCCAGCAGCTTTCTCCGGGACATTGGTGAAAAACTGTTTTTT. This encodes CASSFLRDIGEKLFF. This chain connects TRBV5-1 to TRBJ1-4; TRBD1 might be the D (6 bases). V lost 2 bases, J lost 7 bases, and 15 bases lay in between. The CDR3 loop spans 15 amino acids. Germline CDR1 reads SGHRS; CDR2 reads YFSETQ.

In the case of this clone: This same CDR3 is encoded by further DNA sequences in the sample. The chain employs TRBV27 and TRBJ2-1, with 11 bases aligning to TRBD1. Germline trimming cut 1 base from V and 7 bases from J; bases unmatched to any gene: 3. Per the germline V gene, CDR1 is MNHEY and CDR2 is SMNVEV (reference sequence). This CDR3 is built from 15 residues. The DNA of the CDR3 is TGTGCCAGCAGTTTATGGGGGACAGGGGGTAATGAGCAGTTCTTC. Protein sequence: CASSLWGTGGNEQFF.

The CDR3 DNA reads TGTGCCAGCGCTGAACGGGACTTCTCCTACGAGCAGTACTTC. This gives the protein CASAERDFSYEQYF. The chain is built from TRBV27 and TRBJ2-7; possibly TRBD2 for D (6 bases). The CDR3 runs to 14 residues. From germline, CDR1 is MNHEY and CDR2 SMNVEV (reference sequence). V was shortened by 8 bases and J by 0 bases, with 14 bases between the two germline ends.

V gene TRBV7-3 combines with J gene TRBJ1-2; 9 positions agree with TRBD1. Germline trimming cut 5 bases from V and 6 bases from J; bases unmatched to any gene: 4. This CDR3 is built from 13 residues. Germline V gives CDR1 SGHTA, CDR2 FQGTGA. CDR3 nucleotides: TGTGCCAGCAGCCCGGGACAGGGAAATGGCTACACCTTC. This codes for CASSPGQGNGYTF.

V gene TRBV6-5 combines with J gene TRBJ1-2, with D hard to call. Germline V gene lookup returns CDR1 MNHEY and CDR2 SVGAGI. The CDR3 sequence is 15 residues long. With 7 bases removed from V and 7 bases from J, the gap between germline ends came to 22 bases. The CDR3 region is CASNKERVGRSGYTF. The CDR3 DNA reads as TGTGCCAGCAACAAAGAAAGGGTAGGGAGGAGTGGCTACACCTTC.

This chain uses TRBV7-2 with TRBJ1-2; the D gene is possibly TRBD1 (5 bases). CDR1 is SGHTA, CDR2 FQGNSA, per germline. The CDR3 covers 16 residues. Trimming took off 1 base at V and 5 bases at J, with 17 bases between the two ends. The CDR3 here is CASSLGGRQPVYGYTF. The CDR3 coding sequence is TGTGCCAGCAGCTTAGGGGGCCGGCAGCCAGTTTATGGCTACACCTTC.

In its sample, this clone was seen once. This chain links TRBV19 with TRBJ2-7; the D gene is possibly TRBD1 (5 bases). V gave up 6 bases and J gave up 0 bases, with 15 bases separating them. Germline V gene lookup returns CDR1 LNHDA and CDR2 SQIVND (reference sequence). The CDR3 sequence is 15 residues long. This CDR3 reads CASRGVRTHSYEQYF. The CDR3 DNA reads as TGTGCCAGTAGAGGAGTGCGGACACACTCCTACGAGCAGTACTTC.

This chain links TRBV5-1 with TRBJ2-5; 8 bases align to TRBD1. This CDR3 region has 17 residues. The germline gives CDR1 SGHRS, CDR2 YFSETQ. After removal of 4 bases from V and 2 bases from J, the junction contained 13 bases not matched to a gene. The CDR3 DNA follows: TGCGCCAGCAGCCCCTACGGGACAGGCAACCAACAAGAGACCCAGTACTTC. Encoded protein: CASSPYGTGNQQETQYF.

The chain uses TRBV28 and TRBJ1-2; D is undetermined. This CDR3 contains 14 residues. Trimming removed 5 bases at V and 5 bases at J, with 15 bases between. Germline values: CDR1 MDHEN, CDR2 SYDVKM. This CDR3 reads CASSPPGLRYGYTF. CDR3 DNA: TGTGCCAGCAGTCCACCCGGATTGAGATATGGCTACACCTTC.

This clone was observed a single time. This sequence joins TRBV9 and TRBJ2-3; D may be TRBD1 or TRBD2 (5 bases each). The CDR3 contains 18 residues. Trimming cost V 2 bases and J 2 bases, with 21 bases left between them. The V gene's germline CDR1 is SGDLS and CDR2 YYNGEE. The chain's CDR3 is CASSVRPSGTRYTDTQYF. The CDR3 DNA follows: TGTGCCAGCAGCGTGAGACCGTCCGGGACCCGGTACACAGATACGCAGTATTTT.

The chain combines TRBV12-5 with TRBJ2-1, with 7 bases lining up with TRBD2. V was pared by 11 bases and J by 7 bases, with 14 bases of the junction left unmatched. Germline V gene lookup returns CDR1 LGHNT and CDR2 FRNRAP. The CDR3 totals 14 residues. CDR3 sequence: CARKMAGANNEQFF. The CDR3 DNA reads as TGTGCTCGGAAGATGGCGGGAGCTAATAATGAGCAGTTCTTC.